Listed below are T cell receptor beta chains from one sample, sequenced in a study of tumor-infiltrating lymphocytes in primary liver carcinoma. A single record per CDR3 protein comes from TCRdb applying MiXCR to the multiplex PCR reads. This table has around 40,000 distinct CDR3 sequences, around 66% appearing once. The sequenced sample was liver tumor tissue from sampling region 2. The receptors here all came from a man aged 40-49 years with primary liver carcinoma and hepatitis B virus infection. Each CDR3 is given with its conserved first and last residue.

J gene: TRBJ2-7; V gene: TRBV30; CDR3 protein: CACSTGQRYEQYF
J gene: TRBJ2-7; V gene: TRBV10-3; CDR3 protein: CAISRGDSYGQYF
J gene: TRBJ2-7; V gene: TRBV6-1; CDR3 protein: CASRLQIYEQYF
J gene: TRBJ2-1; V gene: TRBV12-3/TRBV12-4; CDR3 protein: CASSLPLLAGSYNEQSF
J gene: TRBJ2-5; V gene: TRBV6-2/TRBV6-3; CDR3 protein: CASSSHPRDLMYQETQYF
J gene: TRBJ2-7; V gene: TRBV4-3; CDR3 protein: CASSEDTGTAYSEYF
J gene: TRBJ2-3; V gene: TRBV7-8; CDR3 protein: CASSYGLVNDTDTQYF
J gene: TRBJ2-7; V gene: TRBV29-1; CDR3 protein: CSVEGQGASEQYF
J gene: TRBJ2-7; V gene: TRBV5-4; CDR3 protein: CASSPTGTGINEQYF
J gene: TRBJ2-5; V gene: TRBV11-2; CDR3 protein: CASSPSSIQTTGRETQYF
J gene: TRBJ2-2; V gene: TRBV20-1; CDR3 protein: CSATPGETDTGELFF
J gene: TRBJ2-7; V gene: TRBV4-3; CDR3 protein: CANSQVGGSEQYF
J gene: TRBJ2-2; V gene: TRBV5-4; CDR3 protein: CASCFVSGKLFF
J gene: TRBJ2-1; V gene: TRBV11-1; CDR3 protein: CASSLGRASSYNKQFF
J gene: TRBJ2-7; V gene: TRBV6-5; CDR3 protein: CTSSSSGNLVEQYF
J gene: TRBJ2-3; V gene: TRBV2; CDR3 protein: CVSSELEADTQYF
J gene: TRBJ2-5; V gene: TRBV6-6; CDR3 protein: CASVGLAGGKETQYF
J gene: TRBJ2-1; V gene: TRBV18; CDR3 protein: CASSPGTVSYNEQFF
J gene: TRBJ2-5; V gene: TRBV5-1; CDR3 protein: CPSSLRPPAGIETQYF
J gene: TRBJ2-5; V gene: TRBV29-1; CDR3 protein: CRVTDPGTQETQYF
J gene: TRBJ1-1; V gene: TRBV12-3/TRBV12-4; CDR3 protein: CASRIRINTEAFF
J gene: TRBJ2-7; V gene: TRBV14; CDR3 protein: CASSQDLVGEQYF
J gene: TRBJ2-5; V gene: TRBV6-2/TRBV6-3; CDR3 protein: CASSSRLVNIRYF
J gene: TRBJ2-7; V gene: TRBV11-2; CDR3 protein: CASSWGTDEQYF
J gene: TRBJ2-1; V gene: TRBV10-2; CDR3 protein: CASRGYDNEQFF
J gene: TRBJ1-1; V gene: TRBV6-1; CDR3 protein: CASSAQGRTETLF
J gene: TRBJ2-1; V gene: TRBV7-9; CDR3 protein: CASSPNRGPYNKQFF
J gene: TRBJ2-5; V gene: TRBV4-3; CDR3 protein: CASGQEEYLETEYF
J gene: TRBJ2-7; V gene: TRBV12-3/TRBV12-4; CDR3 protein: CVNSLGTGGEQHF
J gene: TRBJ1-2; V gene: TRBV4-2; CDR3 protein: CASSPATGGNYDYTF
J gene: TRBJ2-6; V gene: TRBV11-2; CDR3 protein: CASSMWGDRGISLSRASVLTF
J gene: TRBJ2-7; V gene: TRBV29-1; CDR3 protein: CSVQVTVGKGEQYF
J gene: TRBJ2-3; V gene: TRBV6-1; CDR3 protein: CASTVTVVSTDTQYF
J gene: TRBJ2-5; V gene: TRBV4-3; CDR3 protein: CASSQAGSGGSGETQYF
J gene: TRBJ1-1; V gene: TRBV12-3/TRBV12-4; CDR3 protein: CASSFSGAARVFF
J gene: TRBJ2-7; V gene: TRBV6-5; CDR3 protein: CASSSGGNLVEHYF
J gene: TRBJ1-1; V gene: TRBV4-1; CDR3 protein: CASNHISEDTEAFF
J gene: TRBJ2-2; V gene: TRBV6-2/TRBV6-3; CDR3 protein: CASSYTLYGDLHRELFF
J gene: TRBJ1-1; V gene: TRBV28; CDR3 protein: CASSLTGMNTEAFF
J gene: TRBJ2-6; V gene: TRBV6-2/TRBV6-3; CDR3 protein: CASRGRFPSGADALTF
J gene: TRBJ2-5; V gene: TRBV5-5; CDR3 protein: CASSLGTETQYF
J gene: TRBJ1-3; V gene: TRBV12-3/TRBV12-4; CDR3 protein: CASSLGLLRSGNTIYF
J gene: TRBJ1-2; V gene: TRBV6-1; CDR3 protein: CANKDGQGSCGCTF
J gene: TRBJ1-2; V gene: TRBV5-1; CDR3 protein: CASSPARGSYDYTF
J gene: NA; V gene: TRBV6-1; CDR3 protein: CASSRGRESYNEQYF
J gene: TRBJ2-1; V gene: TRBV5-4; CDR3 protein: CDSSTPLIGVQFF
J gene: TRBJ2-7; V gene: TRBV6-2/TRBV6-3; CDR3 protein: CALSACYEQYF
J gene: TRBJ2-2; V gene: TRBV4-2; CDR3 protein: CASSRGGLAGDFRELFF
J gene: TRBJ2-3; V gene: TRBV24-1; CDR3 protein: CATSGRGTTNTNTQYF
J gene: TRBJ2-3; V gene: TRBV6-1; CDR3 protein: CGRSEVLRSRRDTQYF
J gene: TRBJ2-4; V gene: TRBV11-2; CDR3 protein: CANTTSAVAENIQYF
J gene: TRBJ2-3; V gene: TRBV14; CDR3 protein: CASSQVGGTDTQYF
J gene: TRBJ2-7; V gene: TRBV6-5; CDR3 protein: CVSTYRSGSSYEQYF
J gene: TRBJ2-4; V gene: TRBV11-1; CDR3 protein: CTSSSPGQGTSKNTQYF
J gene: TRBJ2-5; V gene: TRBV7-8; CDR3 protein: CASNLVVQETQYF
J gene: TRBJ2-5; V gene: TRBV11-2; CDR3 protein: CASGSTVLVGGSVETQYF
J gene: TRBJ2-5; V gene: TRBV7-9; CDR3 protein: CPSSLIGTSEAQYF
J gene: TRBJ2-5; V gene: TRBV29-1; CDR3 protein: CGVRTSGSWAGTQYF
J gene: NA; V gene: TRBV11-3; CDR3 protein: CASNSDIDTQHF
J gene: TRBJ2-3; V gene: TRBV11-3; CDR3 protein: CTSSLDTDTQYF